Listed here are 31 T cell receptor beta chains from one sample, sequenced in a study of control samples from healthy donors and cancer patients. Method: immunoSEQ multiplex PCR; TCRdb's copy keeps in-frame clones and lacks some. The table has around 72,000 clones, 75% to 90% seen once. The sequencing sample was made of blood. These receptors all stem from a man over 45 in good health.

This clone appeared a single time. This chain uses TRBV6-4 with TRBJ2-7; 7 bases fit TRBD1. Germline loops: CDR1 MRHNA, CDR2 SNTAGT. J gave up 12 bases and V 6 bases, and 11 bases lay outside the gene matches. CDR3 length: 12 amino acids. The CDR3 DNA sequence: TGTGCCAGCAGCCCGAACGAGACAGGGACGTACTTC. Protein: CASSPNETGTYF.

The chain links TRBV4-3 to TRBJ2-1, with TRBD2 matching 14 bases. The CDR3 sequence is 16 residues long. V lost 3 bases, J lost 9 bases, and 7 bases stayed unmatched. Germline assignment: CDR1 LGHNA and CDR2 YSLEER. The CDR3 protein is CASSHPPGLAGVEQFF. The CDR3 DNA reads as TGCGCCAGCAGCCACCCCCCGGGACTAGCGGGAGTTGAGCAGTTCTTC.

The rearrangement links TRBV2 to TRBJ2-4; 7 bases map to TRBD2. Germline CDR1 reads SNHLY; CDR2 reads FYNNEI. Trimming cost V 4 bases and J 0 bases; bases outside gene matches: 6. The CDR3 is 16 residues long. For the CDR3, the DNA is TGTGCCAGCAGTGGAAGGGACTACCTAGCCAAAAACATTCAGTACTTC. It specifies CASSGRDYLAKNIQYF.

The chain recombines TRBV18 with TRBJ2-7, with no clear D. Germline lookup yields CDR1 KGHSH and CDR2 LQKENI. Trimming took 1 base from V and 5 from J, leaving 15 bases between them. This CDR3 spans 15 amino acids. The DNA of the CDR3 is TGTGCCAGCTCACCACGGGGTGACCCAGGAGACGAGCAGTACTTC. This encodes CASSPRGDPGDEQYF.

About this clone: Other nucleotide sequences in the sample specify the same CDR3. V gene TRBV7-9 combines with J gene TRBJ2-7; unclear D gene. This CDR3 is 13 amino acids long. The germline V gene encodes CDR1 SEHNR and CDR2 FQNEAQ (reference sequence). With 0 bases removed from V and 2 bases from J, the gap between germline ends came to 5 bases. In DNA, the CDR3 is TGTGCCAGCAGCTTAGCAGGACCCTACGAGCAGTACTTC. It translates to CASSLAGPYEQYF.

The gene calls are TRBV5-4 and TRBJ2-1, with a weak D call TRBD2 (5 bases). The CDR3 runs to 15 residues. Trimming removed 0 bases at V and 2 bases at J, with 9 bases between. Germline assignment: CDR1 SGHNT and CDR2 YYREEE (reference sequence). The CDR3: CASSLGGATYNEQFF. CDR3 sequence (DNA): TGTGCCAGCAGCTTGGGGGGAGCTACCTACAATGAGCAGTTCTTC.

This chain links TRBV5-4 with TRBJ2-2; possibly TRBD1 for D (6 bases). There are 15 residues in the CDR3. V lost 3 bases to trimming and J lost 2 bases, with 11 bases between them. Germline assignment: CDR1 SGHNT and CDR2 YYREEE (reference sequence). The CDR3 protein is CASSSTGFNTGELFF. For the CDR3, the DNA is TGTGCCAGCAGCTCGACAGGTTTTAACACCGGGGAGCTGTTTTTT.

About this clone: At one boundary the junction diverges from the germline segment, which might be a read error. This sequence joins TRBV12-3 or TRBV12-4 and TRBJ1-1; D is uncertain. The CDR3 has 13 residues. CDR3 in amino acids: CASSLAELSGAFF. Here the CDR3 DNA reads TGTGCCAGCAGTCTAGCCGAGTTGTCTGGGGCTTTCTTT.

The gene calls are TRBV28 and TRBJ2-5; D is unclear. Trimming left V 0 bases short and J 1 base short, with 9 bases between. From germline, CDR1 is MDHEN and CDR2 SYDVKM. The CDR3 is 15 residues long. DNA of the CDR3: TGTGCCAGCAGTTTATGGGGTTCCATCCAAGAGACCCAGTACTTC. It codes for CASSLWGSIQETQYF.

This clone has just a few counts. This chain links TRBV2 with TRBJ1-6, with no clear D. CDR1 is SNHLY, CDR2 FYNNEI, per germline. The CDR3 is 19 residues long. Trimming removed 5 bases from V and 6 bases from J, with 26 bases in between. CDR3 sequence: CASSPSGRPSRRSNSPLHF. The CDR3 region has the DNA TGTGCCAGCAGTCCGTCCGGTCGACCTTCAAGGAGGAGTAATTCACCCCTCCACTTT.

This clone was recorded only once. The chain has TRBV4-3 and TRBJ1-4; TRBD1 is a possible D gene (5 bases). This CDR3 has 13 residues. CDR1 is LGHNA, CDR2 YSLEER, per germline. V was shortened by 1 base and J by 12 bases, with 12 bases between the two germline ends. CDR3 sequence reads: CASSQVLAGELFF. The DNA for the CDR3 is TGCGCCAGCAGCCAAGTTCTTGCGGGGGAACTGTTTTTT.

This CDR3 is CASSYVFGNEQFF. The CDR3 DNA reads as TGTGCCAGCAGTTACGTTTTCGGCAATGAGCAGTTCTTC. The V call is TRBV6-5, the J call TRBJ2-1; D gene unclear. The germline gives CDR1 MNHEY, CDR2 SVGAGI. There are 13 residues in the CDR3. Trimming took off 2 bases at V and 6 bases at J, with 8 bases between the two ends.

CDR3 loop: CAWGAQGEQFF. The CDR3 DNA is TGTGCCTGGGGGGCGCAGGGTGAGCAGTTCTTC. The chain uses TRBV30 and TRBJ2-1; perhaps TRBD1 as D (5 bases). Germline V lookup: CDR1 GTSNPN, CDR2 SVGIG (reference sequence). This CDR3 region has 11 residues. Between the trimmed V and J ends, which lost 5 bases and 9 bases, there was a span of 11 bases.

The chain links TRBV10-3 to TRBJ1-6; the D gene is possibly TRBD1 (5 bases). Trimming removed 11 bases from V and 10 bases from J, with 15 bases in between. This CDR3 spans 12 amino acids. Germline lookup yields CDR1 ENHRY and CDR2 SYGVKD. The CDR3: CASRGEGSPLHF. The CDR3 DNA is TGTGCCTCGAGGGGAGAAGGGTCACCCCTCCACTTT.

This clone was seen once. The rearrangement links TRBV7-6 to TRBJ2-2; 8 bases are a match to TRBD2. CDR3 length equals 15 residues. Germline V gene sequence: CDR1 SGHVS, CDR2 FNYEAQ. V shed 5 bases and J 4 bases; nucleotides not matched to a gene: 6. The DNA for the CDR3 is TGTGCCAGCAGCCTTACTAGCGGAGGCACCGGGGAGCTGTTTTTT. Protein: CASSLTSGGTGELFF. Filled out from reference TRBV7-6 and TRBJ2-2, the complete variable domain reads GAGVSQSPRYKVTKRGQDVALRCDPISGHVSLYWYRQALGQGPEFLTYFNYEAQQDKSGLPNDRFSAERPEGSISTLTIQRTEQRDSAMYRCASSLTSGGTGELFFGEGSRLTVL.

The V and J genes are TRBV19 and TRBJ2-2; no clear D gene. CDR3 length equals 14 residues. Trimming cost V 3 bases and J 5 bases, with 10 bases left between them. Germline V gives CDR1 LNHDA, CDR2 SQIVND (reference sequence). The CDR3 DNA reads TGTGCCAGTAGTATCTACAGTTTTACCGGGGAGCTGTTTTTT. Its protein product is CASSIYSFTGELFF.

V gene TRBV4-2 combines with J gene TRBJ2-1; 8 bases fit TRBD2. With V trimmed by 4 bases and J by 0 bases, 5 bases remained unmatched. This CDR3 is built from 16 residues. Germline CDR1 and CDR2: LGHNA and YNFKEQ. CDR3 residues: CASSPASGSSYNEQFF. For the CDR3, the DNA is TGTGCCAGCAGCCCGGCGAGCGGGAGCTCCTACAATGAGCAGTTCTTC.

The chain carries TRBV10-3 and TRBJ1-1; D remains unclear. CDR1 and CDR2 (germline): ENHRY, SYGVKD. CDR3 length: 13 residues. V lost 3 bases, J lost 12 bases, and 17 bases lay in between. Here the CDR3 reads CAISERRSGGTFF. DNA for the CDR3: TGTGCCATCAGTGAACGACGGTCCGGTGGGACTTTCTTT.

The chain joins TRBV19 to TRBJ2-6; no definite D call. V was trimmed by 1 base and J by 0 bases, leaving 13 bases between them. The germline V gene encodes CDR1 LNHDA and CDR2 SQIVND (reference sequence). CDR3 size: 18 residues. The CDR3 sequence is CASSIAGPAYSGANVLTF. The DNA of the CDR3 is TGTGCCAGTAGTATAGCTGGTCCGGCTTACTCTGGGGCCAACGTCCTGACTTTC.

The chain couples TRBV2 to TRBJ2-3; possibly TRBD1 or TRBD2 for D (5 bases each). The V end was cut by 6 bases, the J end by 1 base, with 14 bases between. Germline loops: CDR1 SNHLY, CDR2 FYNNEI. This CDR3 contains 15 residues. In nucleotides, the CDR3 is TGTGCCAGCAGAGGGGAGAGGGTGGGCACAGATACGCAGTATTTT. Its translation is CASRGERVGTDTQYF.

CDR3 nucleotide sequence: TGTGCCAGCAGCTCCGGTGCCTCGGGCGATACGCAGTATTTT. This gives the protein CASSSGASGDTQYF. The chain joins TRBV7-9 to TRBJ2-3; D is ambiguous. CDR1 is SEHNR and CDR2 is FQNEAQ in the germline V gene (reference sequence). The CDR3 spans 14 residues. Trimming stripped 4 bases from V and 6 bases from J, with 14 bases between.

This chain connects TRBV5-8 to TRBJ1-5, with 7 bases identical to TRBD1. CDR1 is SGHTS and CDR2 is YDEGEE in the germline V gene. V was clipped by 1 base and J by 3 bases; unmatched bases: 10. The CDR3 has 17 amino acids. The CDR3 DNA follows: TGTGCCAGCAGCTTGAGGTTCGGGACAGATAACAATCAGCCCCAGCATTTT. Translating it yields CASSLRFGTDNNQPQHF.

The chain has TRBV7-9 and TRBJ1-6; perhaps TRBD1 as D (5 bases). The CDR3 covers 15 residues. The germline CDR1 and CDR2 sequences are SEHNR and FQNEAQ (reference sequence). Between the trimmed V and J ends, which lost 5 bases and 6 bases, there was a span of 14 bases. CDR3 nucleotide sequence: TGTGCCAGCAGCCCTTGGGACGGGCCTAATTCACCCCTCCACTTT. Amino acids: CASSPWDGPNSPLHF.

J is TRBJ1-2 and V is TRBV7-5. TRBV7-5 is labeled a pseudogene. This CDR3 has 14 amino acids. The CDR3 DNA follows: TGTGCCAGAAGCTCAAAAGGGCCCGACGATGGCTACACCTTC. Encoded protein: CARSSKGPDDGYTF.

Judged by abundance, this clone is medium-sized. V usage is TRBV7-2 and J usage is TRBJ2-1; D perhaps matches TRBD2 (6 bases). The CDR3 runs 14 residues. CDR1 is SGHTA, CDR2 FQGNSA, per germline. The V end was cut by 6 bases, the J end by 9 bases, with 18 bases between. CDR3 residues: CASSPTGTVGEQFF. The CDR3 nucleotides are TGTGCCAGCAGTCCCACCGGGACTGTTGGTGAGCAGTTCTTC.

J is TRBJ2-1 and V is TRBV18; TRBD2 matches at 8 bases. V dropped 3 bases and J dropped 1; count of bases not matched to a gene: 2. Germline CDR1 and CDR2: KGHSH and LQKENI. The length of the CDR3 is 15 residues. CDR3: CASSPGLASYNEQFF. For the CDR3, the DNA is TGTGCCAGCTCACCTGGACTAGCATCCTACAATGAGCAGTTCTTC.

The CDR3, as DNA: TGTGCCACCAGCAGACGAACAGGGGTAGACTATGGCTACACCTTC. This encodes CATSRRTGVDYGYTF. The rearrangement links TRBV15 to TRBJ1-2, with 7 bases lining up with TRBD1. V shed 2 bases, J shed 3 bases, and the junction held 6 bases outside the gene matches. In germline, CDR1 is LNHNV, CDR2 YYDKDF (reference sequence). This CDR3 contains 15 residues.

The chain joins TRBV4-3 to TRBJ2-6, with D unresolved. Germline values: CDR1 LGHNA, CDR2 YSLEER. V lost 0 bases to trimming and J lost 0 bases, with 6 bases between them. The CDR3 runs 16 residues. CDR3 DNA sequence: TGCGCCAGCAGCCAAGATTTAAGCTCTGGGGCCAACGTCCTGACTTTC. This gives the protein CASSQDLSSGANVLTF.

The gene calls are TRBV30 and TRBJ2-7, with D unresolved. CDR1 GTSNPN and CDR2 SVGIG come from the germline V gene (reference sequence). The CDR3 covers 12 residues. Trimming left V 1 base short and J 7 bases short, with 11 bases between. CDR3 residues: CAWSEGSWEQYF. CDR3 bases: TGTGCCTGGAGTGAAGGGTCCTGGGAGCAGTACTTC.

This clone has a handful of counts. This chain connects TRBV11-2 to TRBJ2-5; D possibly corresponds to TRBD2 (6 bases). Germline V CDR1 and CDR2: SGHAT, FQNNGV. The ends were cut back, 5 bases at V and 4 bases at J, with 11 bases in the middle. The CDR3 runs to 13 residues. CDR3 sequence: CASSGGLTETQYF. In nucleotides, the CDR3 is TGTGCCAGCAGCGGGGGGTTGACAGAGACCCAGTACTTC.

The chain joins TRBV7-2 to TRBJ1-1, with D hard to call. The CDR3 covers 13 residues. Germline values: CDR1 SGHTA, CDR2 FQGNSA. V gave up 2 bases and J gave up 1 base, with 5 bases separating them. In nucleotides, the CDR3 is TGTGCCAGCAGCTTAACACGGAACACTGAAGCTTTCTTT. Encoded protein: CASSLTRNTEAFF.